Each of the 9 T cell receptor beta chains below was sequenced from the same sample in a study of T cells in localized non-small cell lung cancer. The protocol was immunoSEQ multiplex PCR, while the TCRdb copy is restricted to in-frame clones and leaves out a portion. The sample contains around 100,000 clones, approximately 88% of which appear only once. Sequenced here: peripheral blood, sampled before any cancer treatment. The receptor source for this set is a man between 35 and 75 years old with stage I squamous cell lung carcinoma.

The V gene is TRBV6-1, the J gene TRBJ1-2, with TRBD1 as a possible D gene (5 bases). This CDR3 region has 14 residues. The germline CDR1 and CDR2 sequences are MNHNS and SASEGT. V was trimmed by 2 bases and J by 3 bases, leaving 10 bases between them. DNA for the CDR3: TGTGCCAGCAGTGAACCCGGGGGGGACTATGGCTACACCTTC. It encodes CASSEPGGDYGYTF.

This chain uses TRBV19 with TRBJ2-7, with TRBD2 identical over 7 bases. The germline CDR1 and CDR2 sequences are LNHDA and SQIVND (reference sequence). The CDR3 totals 19 residues. V dropped 6 bases and J dropped 3; count of bases not matched to a gene: 23. The CDR3 loop is CASSSLSGRAPRLFYEQYF. In DNA, the CDR3 is TGTGCCAGTAGCAGTCTCTCTGGGAGGGCCCCTAGACTATTCTACGAGCAGTACTTC. Full variable domain (missing parts from reference TRBV19 and TRBJ2-7): DGGITQSPKYLFRKEGQNVTLSCEQNLNHDAMYWYRQDPGQGLRLIYYSQIVNDFQKGDIAEGYSVSREKKESFPLTVTSAQKNPTAFYLCASSSLSGRAPRLFYEQYFGPGTRLTVT.

This chain connects TRBV5-1 to TRBJ2-7, with TRBD2 matching 8 bases. Germline V gene data show CDR1 as SGHRS and CDR2 as YFSETQ. V lost 0 bases and J lost 4; bases outside the gene matches: 3. CDR3 size: 14 residues. CDR3 protein: CASSLEREGYEQYF. CDR3 DNA sequence: TGCGCCAGCAGCTTGGAACGGGAGGGGTACGAGCAGTACTTC.

This chain joins TRBV6-5 and TRBJ1-4; TRBD1 might be the D (6 bases). The germline gives CDR1 MNHEY, CDR2 SVGAGI. The CDR3 sequence is 15 residues long. Trimming took off 6 bases at V and 0 bases at J, with 11 bases between the two ends. The CDR3 reads CASRGGFATNEKLFF. The CDR3 nucleotides read TGTGCCAGCAGAGGGGGATTTGCAACTAATGAAAAACTGTTTTTT.

This clone has more than one count but fewer than ten. The V gene is TRBV19, the J gene TRBJ2-4; 8 bases are a match to TRBD1. J was trimmed by 6 bases and V by 6 bases; bases with no gene match: 7. The CDR3 contains 14 residues. Germline V gene sequence: CDR1 LNHDA, CDR2 SQIVND (reference sequence). The CDR3 reads CASSQPGQANIQYF. The DNA of the CDR3 is TGTGCCAGTAGCCAACCGGGACAGGCAAACATTCAGTACTTC.

The chain has TRBV7-6 and TRBJ1-3, with D hard to call. In germline, CDR1 is SGHVS, CDR2 FNYEAQ. Trimming removed 1 base from V and 6 bases from J, with 10 bases in between. CDR3 size: 14 residues. The CDR3 region is CASSLGVLENTIYF. CDR3 nucleotides: TGTGCCAGCAGCTTAGGGGTACTGGAAAACACCATATATTTT. The full variable domain, completed using reference TRBV7-6 and TRBJ1-3, is GAGVSQSPRYKVTKRGQDVALRCDPISGHVSLYWYRQALGQGPEFLTYFNYEAQQDKSGLPNDRFSAERPEGSISTLTIQRTEQRDSAMYRCASSLGVLENTIYFGEGSWLTVV.

This rearrangement joins TRBV14 to TRBJ2-3; 7 nucleotides align to TRBD1. V was clipped by 5 bases and J by 0 bases; unmatched bases: 17. The CDR3 covers 19 residues. The germline CDR1 and CDR2 sequences are SGHDN and FVKESK. CDR3 sequence: CASSWEGGGYFTSTDTQYF. The CDR3 DNA reads TGTGCCAGCAGCTGGGAAGGGGGCGGCTACTTCACTAGCACAGATACGCAGTATTTT.

This chain uses TRBV6-6 with TRBJ1-5, with D uncertain. This CDR3 comprises 13 residues. Trimming pared 6 bases from V and 3 bases from J, leaving 9 bases between. Germline V gene sequence: CDR1 MNHNY, CDR2 SVGAGI (reference sequence). The CDR3: CASRNEFNQPQHF. The DNA of the CDR3 is TGTGCCAGCAGAAATGAGTTCAATCAGCCCCAGCATTTT.

V and J are TRBV6-1 and TRBJ1-5; D unresolved. Trimming cost V 4 bases and J 4 bases, with 17 bases left between them. In germline, CDR1 is MNHNS, CDR2 SASEGT. This CDR3 is 16 amino acids long. CDR3 in amino acids: CASSGVVLLANQPQHF. The CDR3 DNA sequence: TGTGCCAGCAGTGGAGTAGTTCTCTTAGCAAATCAGCCCCAGCATTTT.